The clone carrying this TCR beta chain has only a few counts. The entry originates in a study of patients and donors after allogeneic stem cell transplantation. Using its own MiXCR run on the RT-PCR reads, TCRdb lists one record per CDR3 protein. The sample yields approximately 61,000 distinct CDR3 sequences, roughly 14% seen once. CDR3 length: 11 residues. Trimming shortened V by 7 bases and J by 6 bases, and 7 bases separated the two germline ends. The clonotype was recovered from a human donor who was either an allogeneic HSCT recipient or a stem cell or donor lymphocyte infusion donor (not recorded which). It is not recorded whose cells these are; they may come from a transplant donor. The gene calls are TRBV12-3 or TRBV12-4 and TRBJ2-1, with D uncertain. Sample: blood, either unsorted or a sorted T cell fraction (not recorded which). CDR3 loop: CASKGVNEQFF. In DNA, the CDR3 is TGTGCCAGCAAAGGCGTCAATGAGCAGTTCTTC.